Listed below are T cell receptor beta chains from one sample, sequenced in a study of shared clonotypes between healthy human individuals. The method was immunoSEQ multiplex PCR; TCRdb's version includes in-frame clones alone and lacks a portion of them. This table has about 480,000 clones, about three quarters appearing once. Specimen: PBMCs. Source of these receptors: a woman in her thirties or forties in good health. Some clones in this sample may be carry-over from other donors' samples. Both conserved end residues are part of each CDR3. The D gene is left open where the match is weak. Not all rows give a size; the values are once, few, many and, for expanded clones, a class.

v_call: TRBV6-6
j_call: TRBJ2-1
clone_size: -
d_call: TRBD2
cdr3_aa: CASSLERETYNEQFF
cdr3_nt: TGTGCCAGCAGTCTCGAGCGGGAAACCTACAATGAGCAGTTCTTC

v_call: TRBV28
j_call: TRBJ1-2
clone_size: -
d_call: TRBD1
cdr3_aa: CASSFGDRMTYGYTF
cdr3_nt: TGTGCCAGCAGTTTCGGGGACAGGATGACTTATGGCTACACCTTC

v_call: TRBV7-9
j_call: TRBJ2-1
clone_size: -
d_call: TRBD2
cdr3_aa: CASSTRGAGYRIEQFF
cdr3_nt: TGTGCCAGCAGCACGCGGGGAGCGGGATATCGGATTGAGCAGTTCTTC

v_call: TRBV11-2
j_call: TRBJ2-5
clone_size: few
d_call: -
cdr3_aa: CASSLRGGGPETQYF
cdr3_nt: TGTGCCAGCAGCTTAAGGGGTGGGGGGCCAGAGACCCAGTACTTC

v_call: TRBV5-1
j_call: TRBJ2-4
clone_size: -
d_call: -
cdr3_aa: CASSLETAKNIQYF
cdr3_nt: TGCGCCAGCAGCTTGGAAACAGCCAAAAACATTCAGTACTTC

v_call: TRBV6-1
j_call: TRBJ2-1
clone_size: -
d_call: TRBD1
cdr3_aa: CASTSTGGYNEQFF
cdr3_nt: TGTGCCAGCACCTCGACAGGGGGCTACAATGAGCAGTTCTTC

v_call: TRBV29-1
j_call: TRBJ2-3
clone_size: -
d_call: -
cdr3_aa: CSVDIGDTQYF
cdr3_nt: TGCAGCGTGGATATTGGGGATACGCAGTATTTT

v_call: TRBV19
j_call: TRBJ2-3
clone_size: -
d_call: -
cdr3_aa: CASSLRVGGDTQYF
cdr3_nt: TGTGCCAGTAGTCTTCGTGTAGGCGGAGATACGCAGTATTTT

v_call: TRBV28
j_call: TRBJ2-1
clone_size: -
d_call: -
cdr3_aa: CASRVVGTPPFF
cdr3_nt: TGTGCCAGCAGGGTTGTAGGGACTCCACCGTTCTTC

v_call: TRBV19
j_call: TRBJ2-7
clone_size: -
d_call: TRBD2
cdr3_aa: CASSPRLAFYEQYF
cdr3_nt: TGTGCCAGTAGTCCCCGACTAGCTTTCTACGAGCAGTACTTC

v_call: TRBV7-9
j_call: TRBJ2-1
clone_size: -
d_call: TRBD2
cdr3_aa: CASSLALGGGYNEQFF
cdr3_nt: TGTGCCAGCAGCTTAGCGCTCGGCGGGGGCTACAATGAGCAGTTCTTC

v_call: TRBV27
j_call: TRBJ2-7
clone_size: -
d_call: TRBD1
cdr3_aa: CASSWGQSSYEQYF
cdr3_nt: TGTGCCAGCAGTTGGGGACAGTCGTCCTACGAGCAGTACTTC

v_call: TRBV11-2
j_call: TRBJ2-7
clone_size: -
d_call: -
cdr3_aa: CASRTGGDWREGPPEQYF
cdr3_nt: TGTGCCAGCAGGACAGGGGGCGACTGGCGGGAGGGCCCTCCCGAGCAGTACTTC

v_call: TRBV7-3
j_call: TRBJ1-1
clone_size: -
d_call: -
cdr3_aa: CASSFLRGPRATEAFF
cdr3_nt: TGTGCCAGCAGCTTCCTCCGGGGCCCAAGGGCCACTGAAGCTTTCTTT

v_call: TRBV29-1
j_call: TRBJ1-2
clone_size: -
d_call: -
cdr3_aa: CSAEGGALGGYTF
cdr3_nt: TGCAGCGCCGAGGGGGGGGCCCTAGGAGGCTACACCTTC

v_call: TRBV29-1
j_call: TRBJ2-2
clone_size: -
d_call: -
cdr3_aa: CSAERGRALGGELFF
cdr3_nt: TGCAGCGCCGAGAGGGGGAGGGCCCTGGGCGGGGAGCTGTTTTTT

v_call: TRBV7-2
j_call: TRBJ2-1
clone_size: -
d_call: -
cdr3_aa: CASSLRGSSYNEQFF
cdr3_nt: TGTGCCAGCAGCTTACGGGGAAGCTCCTACAATGAGCAGTTCTTC

v_call: TRBV7-2
j_call: TRBJ2-2
clone_size: few
d_call: -
cdr3_aa: CASSKAYAGELFF
cdr3_nt: TGTGCCAGCAGCAAGGCGTATGCCGGGGAGCTGTTTTTT

v_call: TRBV7-6
j_call: TRBJ2-7
clone_size: -
d_call: TRBD2
cdr3_aa: CASSSGLAGTHF
cdr3_nt: TGTGCCAGCAGCTCAGGACTAGCGGGAACGCACTTC

v_call: TRBV7-6
j_call: TRBJ2-3
clone_size: few
d_call: -
cdr3_aa: CASSLGWTVLSTDTQYF
cdr3_nt: TGTGCCAGCAGCTTAGGGTGGACAGTTTTAAGCACAGATACGCAGTATTTT

v_call: TRBV19
j_call: TRBJ2-7
clone_size: few
d_call: TRBD1
cdr3_aa: CASSIGGTGTYEQYF
cdr3_nt: TGTGCCAGTAGTATAGGCGGGACAGGGACCTACGAGCAGTACTTC

v_call: TRBV7-8
j_call: TRBJ2-7
clone_size: -
d_call: -
cdr3_aa: CASSLGRSYEQYF
cdr3_nt: TGTGCCAGCAGCTTGGGGCGGTCCTACGAGCAGTACTTC

v_call: TRBV28
j_call: TRBJ2-1
clone_size: -
d_call: -
cdr3_aa: CASSPPTYNEQFF
cdr3_nt: TGTGCCAGCAGTCCACCCACCTACAATGAGCAGTTCTTC

v_call: TRBV5-5
j_call: TRBJ1-6
clone_size: once
d_call: -
cdr3_aa: CASSLAEGGSPLHF
cdr3_nt: TGTGCCAGCAGCTTGGCGGAAGGGGGATCACCCCTCCACTTT

v_call: TRBV2
j_call: TRBJ2-7
clone_size: -
d_call: TRBD2
cdr3_aa: CASSETGLAALGFDEQYF
cdr3_nt: TGTGCCAGCAGTGAAACTGGACTAGCGGCCCTGGGGTTTGACGAGCAGTACTTC